This T cell receptor (beta chain) was sequenced in a study of control samples from healthy donors and cancer patients. Libraries were prepared by immunoSEQ multiplex PCR; TCRdb keeps only in-frame clonotypes and omits some of them. The sample has over 150,000 clones; under 96% are singletons. The CDR3 covers 16 residues. Germline V CDR1 and CDR2: LNHDA, SQIVND (reference sequence). V gave up 5 bases and J gave up 1 base; unmatched junction bases: 7. The chain joins TRBV19 to TRBJ2-2; 7 nucleotides line up with TRBD2. This sequence was found in a woman younger than 45 in good health. Sequencing was carried out using blood. The CDR3 protein is CASSPRSGVNTGELFF. The CDR3, as DNA: TGTGCCAGTAGTCCTCGCAGCGGGGTGAACACCGGGGAGCTGTTTTTT.